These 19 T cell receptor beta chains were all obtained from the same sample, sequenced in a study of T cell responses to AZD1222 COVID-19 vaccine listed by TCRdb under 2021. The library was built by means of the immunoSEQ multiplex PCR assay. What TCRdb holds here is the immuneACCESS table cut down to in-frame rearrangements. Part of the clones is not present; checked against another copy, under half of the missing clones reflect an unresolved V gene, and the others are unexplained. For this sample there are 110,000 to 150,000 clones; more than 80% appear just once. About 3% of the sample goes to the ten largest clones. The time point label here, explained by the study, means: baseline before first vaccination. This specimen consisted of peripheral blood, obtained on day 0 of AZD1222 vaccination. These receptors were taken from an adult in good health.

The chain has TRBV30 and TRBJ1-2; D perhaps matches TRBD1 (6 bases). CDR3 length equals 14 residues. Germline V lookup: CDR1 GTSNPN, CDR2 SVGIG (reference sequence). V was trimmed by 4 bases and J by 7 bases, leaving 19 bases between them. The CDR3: CAWMARTGFRGYTF. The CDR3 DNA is TGTGCCTGGATGGCCCGAACAGGGTTCCGTGGCTACACCTTC.

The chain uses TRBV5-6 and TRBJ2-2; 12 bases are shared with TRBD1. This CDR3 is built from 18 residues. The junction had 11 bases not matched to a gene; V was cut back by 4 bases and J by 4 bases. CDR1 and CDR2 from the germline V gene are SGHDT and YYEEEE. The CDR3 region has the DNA TGTGCCAGCAGCCCCGGGACAGGGGGCTTTCTAAGCACCGGGGAGCTGTTTTTT. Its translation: CASSPGTGGFLSTGELFF.

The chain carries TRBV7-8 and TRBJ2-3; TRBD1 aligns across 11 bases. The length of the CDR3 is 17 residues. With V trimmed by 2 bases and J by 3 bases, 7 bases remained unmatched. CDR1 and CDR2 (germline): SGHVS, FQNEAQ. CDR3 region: CASSLLWGTGGTDTQYF. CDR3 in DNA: TGTGCCAGCAGCTTACTATGGGGGACAGGGGGAACAGATACGCAGTATTTT.

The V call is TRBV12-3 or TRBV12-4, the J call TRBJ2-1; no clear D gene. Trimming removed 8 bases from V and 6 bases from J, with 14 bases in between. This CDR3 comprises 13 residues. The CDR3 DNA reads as TGTGCCAGCGGGTCTCACTCTGCCAATGAGCAGTTCTTC. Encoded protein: CASGSHSANEQFF.

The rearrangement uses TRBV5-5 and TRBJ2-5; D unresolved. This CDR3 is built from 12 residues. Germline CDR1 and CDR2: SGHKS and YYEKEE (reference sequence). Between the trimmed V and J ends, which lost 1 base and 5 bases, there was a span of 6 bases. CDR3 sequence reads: CASSLLGETQYF. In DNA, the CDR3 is TGTGCCAGCAGCTTGCTAGGGGAGACCCAGTACTTC.

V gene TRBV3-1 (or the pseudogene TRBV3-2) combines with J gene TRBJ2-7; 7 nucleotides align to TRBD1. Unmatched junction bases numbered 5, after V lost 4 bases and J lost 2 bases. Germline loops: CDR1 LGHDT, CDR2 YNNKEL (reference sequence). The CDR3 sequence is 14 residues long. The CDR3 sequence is CASSPRQGTYEQYF. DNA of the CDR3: TGTGCCAGCAGCCCCAGACAGGGAACCTACGAGCAGTACTTC.

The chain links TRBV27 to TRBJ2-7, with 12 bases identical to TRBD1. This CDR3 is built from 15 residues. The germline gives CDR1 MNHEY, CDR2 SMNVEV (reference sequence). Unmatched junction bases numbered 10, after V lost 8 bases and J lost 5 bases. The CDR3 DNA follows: TGTGCCAGCGGCCTCCCGGGACAGGGGGCCCACGAGCAGTACTTC. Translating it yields CASGLPGQGAHEQYF.

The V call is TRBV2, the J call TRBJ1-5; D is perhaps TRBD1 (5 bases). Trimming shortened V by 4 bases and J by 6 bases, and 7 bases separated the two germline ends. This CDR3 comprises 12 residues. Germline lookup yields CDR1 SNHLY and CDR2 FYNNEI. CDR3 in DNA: TGTGCCAGCAGTGGGGGGGGTCAGCCCCAGCATTTT. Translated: CASSGGGQPQHF.

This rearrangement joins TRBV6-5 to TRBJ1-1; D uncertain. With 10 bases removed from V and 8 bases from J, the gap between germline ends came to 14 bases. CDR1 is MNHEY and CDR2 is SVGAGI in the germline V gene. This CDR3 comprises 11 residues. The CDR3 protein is CATSGMLEAFF. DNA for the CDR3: TGTGCCACCTCTGGGATGCTCGAAGCTTTCTTT.

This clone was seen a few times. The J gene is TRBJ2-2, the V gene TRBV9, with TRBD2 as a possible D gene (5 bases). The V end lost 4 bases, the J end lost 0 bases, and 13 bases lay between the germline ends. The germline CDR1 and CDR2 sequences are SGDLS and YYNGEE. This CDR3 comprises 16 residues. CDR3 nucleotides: TGTGCCAGCAGCCTTCGGACGGGAACGAACACCGGGGAGCTGTTTTTT. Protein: CASSLRTGTNTGELFF.

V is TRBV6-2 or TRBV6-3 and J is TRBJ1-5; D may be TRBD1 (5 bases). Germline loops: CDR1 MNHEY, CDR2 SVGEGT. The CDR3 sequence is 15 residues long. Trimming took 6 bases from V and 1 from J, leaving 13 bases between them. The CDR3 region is CASSRGAGSNQPQHF. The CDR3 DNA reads TGTGCCAGCAGCCGGGGAGCAGGGAGCAATCAGCCCCAGCATTTT.

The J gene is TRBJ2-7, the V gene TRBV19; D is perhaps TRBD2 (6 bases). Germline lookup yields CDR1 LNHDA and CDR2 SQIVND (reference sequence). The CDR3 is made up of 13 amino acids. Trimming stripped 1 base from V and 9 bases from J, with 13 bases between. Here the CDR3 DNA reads TGTGCCAGTAGTATAGGCCCGAACGGGGGGCAGTACTTC. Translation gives CASSIGPNGGQYF.

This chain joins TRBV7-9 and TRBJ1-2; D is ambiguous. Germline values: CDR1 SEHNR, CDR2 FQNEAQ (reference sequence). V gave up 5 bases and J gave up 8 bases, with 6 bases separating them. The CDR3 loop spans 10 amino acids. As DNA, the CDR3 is TGTGCCAGCAGCAAGCGGGGCTACACCTTC. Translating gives CASSKRGYTF.

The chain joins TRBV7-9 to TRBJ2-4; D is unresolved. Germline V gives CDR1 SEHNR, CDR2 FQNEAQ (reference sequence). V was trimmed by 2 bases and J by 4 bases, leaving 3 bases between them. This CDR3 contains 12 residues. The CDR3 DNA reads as TGTGCCAGCAGCTTAACAAAAAACATTCAGTACTTC. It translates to CASSLTKNIQYF.

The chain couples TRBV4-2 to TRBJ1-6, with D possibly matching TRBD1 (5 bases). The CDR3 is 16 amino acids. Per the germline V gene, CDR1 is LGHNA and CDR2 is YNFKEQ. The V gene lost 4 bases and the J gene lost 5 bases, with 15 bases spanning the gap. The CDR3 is CASSPGTPMDNSPLHF. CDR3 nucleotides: TGTGCCAGCAGCCCCGGGACCCCGATGGATAATTCACCCCTCCACTTT.

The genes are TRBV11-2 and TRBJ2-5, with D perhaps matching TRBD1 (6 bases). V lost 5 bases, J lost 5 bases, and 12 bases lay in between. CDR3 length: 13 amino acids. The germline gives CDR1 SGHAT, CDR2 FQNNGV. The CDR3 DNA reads TGTGCCAGCAGCCCCGACAGGCGGGAGACCCAGTACTTC. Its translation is CASSPDRRETQYF.

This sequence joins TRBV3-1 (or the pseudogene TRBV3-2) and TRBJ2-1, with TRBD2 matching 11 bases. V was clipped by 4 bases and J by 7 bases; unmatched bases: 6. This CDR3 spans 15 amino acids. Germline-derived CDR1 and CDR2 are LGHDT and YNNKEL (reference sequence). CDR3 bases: TGTGCCAGCAGCCGGGTAGCGGGGGGGTTAAATGAGCAGTTCTTC. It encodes CASSRVAGGLNEQFF.

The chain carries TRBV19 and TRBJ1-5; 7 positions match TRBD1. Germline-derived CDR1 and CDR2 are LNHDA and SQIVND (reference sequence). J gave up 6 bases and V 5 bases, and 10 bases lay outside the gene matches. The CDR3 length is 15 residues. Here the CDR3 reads CASSPDRVSGQPQHF. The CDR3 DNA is TGTGCCAGTAGTCCCGACAGGGTTTCGGGTCAGCCCCAGCATTTT.

CDR3 DNA sequence: TGTGCCAGCAGTTACTCGGGACTGAAAACTTATGGCTACACCTTC. Translating gives CASSYSGLKTYGYTF. This sequence joins TRBV6-5 and TRBJ1-2, with D perhaps matching TRBD1 (5 bases). V was cut by 0 bases and J by 5 bases, with 13 bases left in between. This CDR3 region has 15 residues. Germline-derived CDR1 and CDR2 are MNHEY and SVGAGI.